A single sample gave rise to the 10 T cell receptor beta chains below, sequenced in a study of T cell responses to AZD1222 COVID-19 vaccine. Profiled with immunoSEQ multiplex PCR; TCRdb holds only in-frame clones, not every one. The repertoire holds more than 95,000 clones, with approximately 88% as singletons. Sequencing was performed on peripheral blood, taken on day 0 of AZD1222 vaccination. These TCRs come from an adult in good health.

The chain is built from TRBV27 and TRBJ2-2, with D perhaps assigned TRBD1 or TRBD2 (5 bases each). The V end lost 3 bases, the J end lost 7 bases, and 9 bases lay between the germline ends. The CDR3 has 13 residues. The germline V gene has CDR1 MNHEY and CDR2 SMNVEV (reference sequence). CDR3 protein: CASSFGAGGELFF. The CDR3 bases are TGTGCCAGCAGTTTCGGGGCAGGCGGGGAGCTGTTTTTT.

V and J are TRBV9 and TRBJ1-2; D is undetermined. CDR3 size: 12 residues. CDR1 is SGDLS and CDR2 is YYNGEE in the germline V gene. Trimming stripped 2 bases from V and 7 bases from J, with 9 bases between. For the CDR3, the DNA is TGTGCCAGCAGCGTCCCCCCCGGTGGCTACACCTTC. It is translated as CASSVPPGGYTF.

The rearrangement links TRBV11-3 to TRBJ2-2; 14 positions agree with TRBD2. This CDR3 has 16 residues. J lost 3 bases, V lost 4 bases, and 1 base had no gene match. In germline, CDR1 is SGHNT, CDR2 YENEEA. The CDR3 sequence: CASSSGLAGDTGELFF. DNA for the CDR3: TGTGCCAGCAGCTCGGGACTAGCGGGGGACACCGGGGAGCTGTTTTTT.

This chain links TRBV7-9 with TRBJ1-6; TRBD1 matches at 11 bases. Unmatched junction bases numbered 1, after V lost 3 bases and J lost 9 bases. This CDR3 is 14 amino acids long. CDR1 is SEHNR, CDR2 FQNEAQ, per germline (reference sequence). CDR3 sequence: CASSFGQGASPLHF. DNA of the CDR3: TGTGCCAGCAGCTTTGGACAGGGGGCTTCACCCCTCCACTTT.

This chain uses TRBV28 with TRBJ2-2; the D gene could be TRBD1 or TRBD2 (6 bases each). Germline CDR1 and CDR2: MDHEN and SYDVKM. This CDR3 comprises 14 residues. Trimming cost V 5 bases and J 6 bases, with 13 bases left between them. The CDR3 nucleotides are TGTGCCAGCAGTAGGGGGGATTTCTCCGGGGAGCTGTTTTTT. It specifies CASSRGDFSGELFF.

The rearrangement links TRBV10-3 to TRBJ1-1; D unclear. V shed 0 bases and J shed 6 bases, with 5 bases lying between them. This CDR3 spans 12 amino acids. Germline CDR1 is ENHRY and CDR2 is SYGVKD. This CDR3 is CAISESTAEAFF. As DNA, the CDR3 is TGTGCCATCAGTGAGTCCACCGCTGAAGCTTTCTTT.

This rearrangement joins TRBV3-1 (or the pseudogene TRBV3-2) to TRBJ2-7, with TRBD2 matching 12 bases. Germline V gives CDR1 LGHDT, CDR2 YNNKEL (reference sequence). This CDR3 has 16 amino acids. The V gene end was trimmed by 5 bases and the J gene end by 2 bases; junction bases not matched to a gene: 7. As DNA, the CDR3 is TGTGCCAGCAGCGGAGGACTAGCGGGGCTGACCTACGAGCAGTACTTC. This encodes CASSGGLAGLTYEQYF.

The genes are TRBV6-5 and TRBJ2-4; D unresolved. V lost 5 bases and J 8 bases, leaving 10 bases between the germline ends. In germline, CDR1 is MNHEY, CDR2 SVGAGI. This CDR3 contains 12 residues. The CDR3: CASSQPGDIQYF. The DNA for the CDR3 is TGTGCCAGCAGTCAGCCAGGAGACATTCAGTACTTC.

The rearrangement uses TRBV6-6 and TRBJ2-3, with unresolved D. Germline CDR1 and CDR2: MNHNY and SVGAGI (reference sequence). The V end was cut by 2 bases, the J end by 2 bases, with 11 bases between. CDR3 length equals 15 residues. The CDR3 region has the DNA TGTGCCAGCAGTTACGGCGCGGCGTCCACAGATACGCAGTATTTT. It translates to CASSYGAASTDTQYF.

CDR3 DNA: TGTGCCAGCAGCCACGGGACAGGTTCCTACGAGCAGTACTTC. Translating it yields CASSHGTGSYEQYF. V usage is TRBV7-9 and J usage is TRBJ2-7; 8 bases are shared with TRBD1. The trim removed 5 bases at V and 1 base at J, leaving 4 bases unmatched. This CDR3 has 14 residues. In germline, CDR1 is SEHNR, CDR2 FQNEAQ (reference sequence).